This TCR beta chain originates from a study of blood T cell repertoires in COVID-19. Looking at the study overall: Donors in the United States, Italy and Spain gave samples during acute or convalescent COVID-19. Sources were T cells, B-cell-depleted T cells, or PBMCs; the material itself was cDNA or gDNA.

V was clipped by 2 bases and J by 11 bases; unmatched bases: 7. Per the germline V gene, CDR1 is SGDLS and CDR2 is YYNGEE. The length of the CDR3 is 15 residues. Data came from immunoSEQ multiplex PCR; TCRdb stores just in-frame clones and leaves some out. The sample lists 390,000 or so clones, 70% to 90% occurring once. The sequence came from a woman aged 25 to 39 with COVID-19, enrolled during active disease. This chain joins TRBV9 and TRBJ2-1, with 13 positions matching TRBD2. Sequencing was performed on peripheral blood. The DNA for the CDR3 is TGTGCCAGCAGCGTGTTAGGGACTAGCGGGACGCAGCAGTTCTTC. It is translated as CASSVLGTSGTQQFF.